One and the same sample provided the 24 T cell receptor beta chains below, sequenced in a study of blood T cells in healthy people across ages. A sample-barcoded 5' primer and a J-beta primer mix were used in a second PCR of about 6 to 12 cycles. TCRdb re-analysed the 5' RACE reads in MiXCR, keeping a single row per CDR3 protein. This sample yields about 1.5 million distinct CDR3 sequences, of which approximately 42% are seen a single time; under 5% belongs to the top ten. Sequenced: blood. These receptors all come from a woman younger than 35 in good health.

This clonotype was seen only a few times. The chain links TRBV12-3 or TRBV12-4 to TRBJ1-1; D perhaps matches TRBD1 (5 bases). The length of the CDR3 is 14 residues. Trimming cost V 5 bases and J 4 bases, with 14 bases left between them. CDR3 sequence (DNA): TGTGCCAGCAGTCCCCTAGGGGCCATCACTGAAGCTTTCTTT. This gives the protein CASSPLGAITEAFF.

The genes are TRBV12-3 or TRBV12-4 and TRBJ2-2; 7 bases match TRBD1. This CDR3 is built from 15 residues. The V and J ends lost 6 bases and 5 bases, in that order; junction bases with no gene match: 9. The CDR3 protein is CASSPGQSWTGELFF. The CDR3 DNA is TGTGCCAGCAGCCCGGGACAGTCGTGGACCGGGGAGCTGTTTTTT.

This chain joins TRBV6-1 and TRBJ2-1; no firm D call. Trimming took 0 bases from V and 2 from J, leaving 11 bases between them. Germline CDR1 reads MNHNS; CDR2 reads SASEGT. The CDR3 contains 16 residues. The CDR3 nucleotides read TGTGCCAGCAGTGAAGCGCCGGTTTTTCCCTACAATGAGCAGTTCTTC. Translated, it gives CASSEAPVFPYNEQFF.

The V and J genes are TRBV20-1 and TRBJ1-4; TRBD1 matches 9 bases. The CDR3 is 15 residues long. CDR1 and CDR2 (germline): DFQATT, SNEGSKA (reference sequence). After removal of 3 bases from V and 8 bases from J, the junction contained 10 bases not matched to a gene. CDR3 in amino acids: CSARDSGTGREKLFF. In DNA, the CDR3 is TGCAGTGCTAGGGACTCCGGGACAGGGAGAGAAAAACTGTTTTTT.

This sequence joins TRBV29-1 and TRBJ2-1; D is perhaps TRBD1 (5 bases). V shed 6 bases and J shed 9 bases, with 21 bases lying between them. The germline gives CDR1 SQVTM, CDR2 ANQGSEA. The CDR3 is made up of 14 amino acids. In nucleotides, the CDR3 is TGCAGCGTCGCGAGGACACTCCTTAATAGTGAGCAGTTCTTC. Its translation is CSVARTLLNSEQFF.

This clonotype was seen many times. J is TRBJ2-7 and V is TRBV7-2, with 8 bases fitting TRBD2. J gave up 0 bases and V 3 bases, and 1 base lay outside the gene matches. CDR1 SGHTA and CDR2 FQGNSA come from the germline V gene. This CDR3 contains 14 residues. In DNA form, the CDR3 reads TGTGCCAGCAGCTTCGGACTAGCCTCCTACGAGCAGTACTTC. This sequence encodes CASSFGLASYEQYF.

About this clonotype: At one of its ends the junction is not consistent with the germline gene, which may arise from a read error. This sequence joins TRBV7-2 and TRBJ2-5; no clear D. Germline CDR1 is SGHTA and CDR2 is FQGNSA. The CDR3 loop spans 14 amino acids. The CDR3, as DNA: TGTGCCAGCAACTTAGGTAGTACCGGCGCCACCCAGTACTTC. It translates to CASNLGSTGATQYF.

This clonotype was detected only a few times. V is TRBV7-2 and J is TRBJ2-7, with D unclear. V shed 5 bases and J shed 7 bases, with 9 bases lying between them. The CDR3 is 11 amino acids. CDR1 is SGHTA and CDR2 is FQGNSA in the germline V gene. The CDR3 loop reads CASSNFNEQYF. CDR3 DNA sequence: TGTGCCAGCAGCAATTTCAATGAGCAGTACTTC.

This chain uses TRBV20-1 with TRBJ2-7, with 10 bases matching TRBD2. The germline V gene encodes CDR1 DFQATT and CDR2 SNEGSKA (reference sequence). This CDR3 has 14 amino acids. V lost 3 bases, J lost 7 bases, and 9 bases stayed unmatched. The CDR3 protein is CSASTSGGGNEQYF. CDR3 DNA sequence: TGCAGTGCTAGTACCAGCGGGGGGGGGAATGAGCAGTACTTC.

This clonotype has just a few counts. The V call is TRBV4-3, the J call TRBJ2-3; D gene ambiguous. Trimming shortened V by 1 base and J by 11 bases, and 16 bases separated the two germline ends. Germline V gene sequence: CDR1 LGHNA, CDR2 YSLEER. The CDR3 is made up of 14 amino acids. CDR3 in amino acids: CASSQGVYLQWQYF. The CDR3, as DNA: TGCGCCAGCAGCCAAGGGGTCTACTTGCAATGGCAGTATTTT.

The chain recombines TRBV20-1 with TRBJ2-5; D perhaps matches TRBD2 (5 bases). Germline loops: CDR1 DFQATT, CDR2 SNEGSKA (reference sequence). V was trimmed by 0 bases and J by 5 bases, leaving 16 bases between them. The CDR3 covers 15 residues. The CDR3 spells CSARDIRGNGETQYF. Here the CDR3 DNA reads TGCAGTGCTAGAGATATTCGGGGTAACGGGGAGACCCAGTACTTC.

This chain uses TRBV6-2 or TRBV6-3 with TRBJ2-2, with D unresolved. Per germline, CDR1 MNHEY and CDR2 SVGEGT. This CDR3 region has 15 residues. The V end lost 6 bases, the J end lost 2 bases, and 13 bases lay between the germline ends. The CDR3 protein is CASSIHGANTGELFF. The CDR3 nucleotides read TGTGCCAGCAGCATACACGGAGCTAACACCGGGGAGCTGTTTTTT.

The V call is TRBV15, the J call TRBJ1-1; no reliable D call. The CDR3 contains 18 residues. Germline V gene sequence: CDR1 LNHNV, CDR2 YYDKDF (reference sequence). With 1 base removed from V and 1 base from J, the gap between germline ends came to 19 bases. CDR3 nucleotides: TGTGCCACCAGCAGAGGAGGAGACTCGATAGGATCGAACACTGAAGCTTTCTTT. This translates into CATSRGGDSIGSNTEAFF. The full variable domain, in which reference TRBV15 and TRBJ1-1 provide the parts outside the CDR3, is DAMVIQNPRYQVTQFGKPVTLSCSQTLNHNVMYWYQQKSSQAPKLLFHYYDKDFNNEADTPDNFQSRRPNTSFCFLDIRSPGLGDTAMYLCATSRGGDSIGSNTEAFFGQGTRLTVV.

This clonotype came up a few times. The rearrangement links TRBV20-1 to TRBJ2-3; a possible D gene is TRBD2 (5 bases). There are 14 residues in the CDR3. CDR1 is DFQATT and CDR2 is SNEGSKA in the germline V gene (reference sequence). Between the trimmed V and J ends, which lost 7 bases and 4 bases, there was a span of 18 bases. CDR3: CSVPTGFGADTQYF. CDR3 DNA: TGCAGTGTCCCGACGGGGTTTGGTGCAGATACGCAGTATTTT.

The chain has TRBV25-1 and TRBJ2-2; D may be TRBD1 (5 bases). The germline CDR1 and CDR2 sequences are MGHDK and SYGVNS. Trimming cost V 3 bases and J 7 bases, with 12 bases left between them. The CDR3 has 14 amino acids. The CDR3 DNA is TGTGCCAGCAGTGAGCCAGGGTATAACGGGGAGCTGTTTTTT. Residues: CASSEPGYNGELFF.

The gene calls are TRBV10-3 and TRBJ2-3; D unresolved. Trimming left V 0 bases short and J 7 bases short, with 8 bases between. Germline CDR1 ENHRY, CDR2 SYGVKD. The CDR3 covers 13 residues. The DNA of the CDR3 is TGTGCCATCAGTGAGTCGATGGAGCATACGCAGTATTTT. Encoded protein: CAISESMEHTQYF.

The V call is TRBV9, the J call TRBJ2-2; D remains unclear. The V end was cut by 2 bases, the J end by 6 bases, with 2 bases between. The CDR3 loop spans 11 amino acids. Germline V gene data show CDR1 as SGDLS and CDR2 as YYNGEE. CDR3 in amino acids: CASSVPGELFF. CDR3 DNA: TGTGCCAGCAGCGTCCCCGGGGAGCTGTTTTTT. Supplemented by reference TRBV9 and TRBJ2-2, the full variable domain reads DSGVTQTPKHLITATGQRVTLRCSPRSGDLSVYWYQQSLDQGLQFLIQYYNGEERAKGNILERFSAQQFPDLHSELNLSSLELGDSALYFCASSVPGELFFGEGSRLTVL.

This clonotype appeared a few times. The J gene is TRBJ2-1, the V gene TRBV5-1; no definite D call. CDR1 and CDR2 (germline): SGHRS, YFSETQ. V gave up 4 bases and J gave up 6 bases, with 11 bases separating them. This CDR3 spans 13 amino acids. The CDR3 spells CASSRVESNEQFF. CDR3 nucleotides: TGCGCCAGCAGCCGGGTAGAGAGCAATGAGCAGTTCTTC. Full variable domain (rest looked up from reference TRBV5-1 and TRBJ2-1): KAGVTQTPRYLIKTRGQQVTLSCSPISGHRSVSWYQQTPGQGLQFLFEYFSETQRNKGNFPGRFSGRQFSNSRSEMNVSTLELGDSALYLCASSRVESNEQFFGPGTRLTVL.

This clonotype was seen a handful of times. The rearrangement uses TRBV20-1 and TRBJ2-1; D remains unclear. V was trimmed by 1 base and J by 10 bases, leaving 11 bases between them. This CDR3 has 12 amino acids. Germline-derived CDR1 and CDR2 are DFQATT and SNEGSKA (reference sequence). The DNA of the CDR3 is TGCAGTGCTAGAGTCGATAACACGGAGCAGTTCTTC. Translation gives CSARVDNTEQFF.

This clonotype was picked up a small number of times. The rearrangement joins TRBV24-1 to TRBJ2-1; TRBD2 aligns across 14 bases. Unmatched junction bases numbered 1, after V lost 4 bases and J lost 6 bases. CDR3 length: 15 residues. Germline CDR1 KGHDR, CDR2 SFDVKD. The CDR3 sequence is CATSDGTSGGNEQFF. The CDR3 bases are TGTGCCACCAGTGACGGGACTAGCGGGGGCAATGAGCAGTTCTTC.

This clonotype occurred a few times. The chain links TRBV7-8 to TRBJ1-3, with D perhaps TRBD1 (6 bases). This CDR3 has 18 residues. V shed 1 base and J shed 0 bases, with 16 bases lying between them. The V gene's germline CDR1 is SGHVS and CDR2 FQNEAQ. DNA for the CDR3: TGTGCCAGCAGCTTAGAGGTTGGGCGGGGGCGCTCTGGAAACACCATATATTTT. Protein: CASSLEVGRGRSGNTIYF.

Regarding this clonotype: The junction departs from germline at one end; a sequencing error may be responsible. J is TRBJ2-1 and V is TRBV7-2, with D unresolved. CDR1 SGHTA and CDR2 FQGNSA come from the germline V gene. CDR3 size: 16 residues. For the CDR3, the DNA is TGTGCCCGCAGCTTAGGTGGAGTGAGTTCCTACAATGAGCAGTTCTTC. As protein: CARSLGGVSSYNEQFF.

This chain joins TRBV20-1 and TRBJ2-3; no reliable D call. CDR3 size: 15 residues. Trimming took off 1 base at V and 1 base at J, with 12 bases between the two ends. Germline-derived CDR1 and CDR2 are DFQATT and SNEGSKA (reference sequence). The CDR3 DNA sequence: TGCAGTGCTAGAGTCCCATTGCCGGGCACAGATACGCAGTATTTT. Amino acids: CSARVPLPGTDTQYF.

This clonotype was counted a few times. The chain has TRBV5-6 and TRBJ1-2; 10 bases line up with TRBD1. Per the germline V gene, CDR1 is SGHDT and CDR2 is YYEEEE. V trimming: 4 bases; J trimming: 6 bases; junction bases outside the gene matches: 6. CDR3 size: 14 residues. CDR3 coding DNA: TGTGCCAGCAGCCCCGGGACAGGGGACCATGGCTACACCTTC. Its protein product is CASSPGTGDHGYTF.